This T cell receptor (beta chain) was identified during a study of response to subunit inactivated influenza vaccine. General observations from the study: Seasonal influenza vaccination, on each occasion, was suggested by the authors to recruit few new T cells.

TCRdb reprocessed the RT-PCR reads via MiXCR and lists one record per CDR3 protein. This table holds 700,000 to 900,000 distinct CDR3 sequences, around 20% found once. A remark on this clonotype: Antigen: not known.

The CDR3 is made up of 14 amino acids. Germline V gene data show CDR1 as DFQATT and CDR2 as SNEGSKA (reference sequence). V lost 5 bases and J lost 0, with 14 bases in between. The source material was PBMCs from blood, sampled roughly 5 days after vaccination. The J gene is TRBJ2-7, the V gene TRBV20-1, with a possible D match to TRBD2 (5 bases). This TCR came from a man in his forties or fifties who received an inactivated influenza vaccine. Here the CDR3 DNA reads TGCAGTGCTGAGGAAGCCGGGGTCTCCTACGAGCAGTACTTC. Protein: CSAEEAGVSYEQYF.